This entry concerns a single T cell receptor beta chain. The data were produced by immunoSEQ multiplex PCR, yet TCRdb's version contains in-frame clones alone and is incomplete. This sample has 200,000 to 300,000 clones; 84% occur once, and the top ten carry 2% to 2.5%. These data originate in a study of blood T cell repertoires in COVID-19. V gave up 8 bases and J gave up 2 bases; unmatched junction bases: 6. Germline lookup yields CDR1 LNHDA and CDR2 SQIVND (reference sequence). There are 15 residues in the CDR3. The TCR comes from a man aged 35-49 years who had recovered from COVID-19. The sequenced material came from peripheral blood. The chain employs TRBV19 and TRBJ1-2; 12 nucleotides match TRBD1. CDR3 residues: CASRDRGRRNYGYTF. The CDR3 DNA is TGTGCCAGTCGGGACAGGGGGCGCAGGAACTATGGCTACACCTTC.